The present T cell receptor beta chain was sequenced within a study of blood T cell repertoires in COVID-19. The CDR3 contains 17 residues. The germline V and J ends were trimmed by 2 bases and 5 bases, with 16 bases remaining between them. CDR1 LNHNV and CDR2 YYDKDF come from the germline V gene (reference sequence). TCRdb's copy holds only in-frame clones and misses some; the assay was immunoSEQ multiplex PCR. The sample consists of some 300,000 clones, 75% to 90% of them appearing once. The rearrangement joins TRBV15 to TRBJ1-6; a weak D match, TRBD1 (6 bases). Sample: PBMCs or T cells enriched from blood (not recorded which). The clonotype originates from a woman in her forties who had recovered from COVID-19. The CDR3 here is CATSRSPPRQDNSPLHF. The DNA for the CDR3 is TGTGCCACCAGCAGATCGCCCCCTCGACAGGATAATTCACCCCTCCACTTT.